What follows describes a single TCR beta chain. What it binds is not known. Germline assignment: CDR1 SGHNT and CDR2 YYREEE (reference sequence). V was pared by 1 base and J by 0 bases, with 8 bases between. CDR3 length equals 15 residues. This record belongs to a study of identifying expanded T cells in peripheral blood. Study-wide results and caveats: Variance in clone template counts between roughly two-week samples significantly increased with total template count across all healthy donors.

The protocol was immunoSEQ multiplex PCR, while the TCRdb copy is restricted to in-frame clones and leaves out a portion. Counted here are some 80,000 clones, over 85% occurring once; the ten biggest clones make up 7.3%. The sample taken for sequencing was blood. The receptor was derived from a person aged 18-70 years in good health. The chain is built from TRBV5-4 and TRBJ2-1; D not certain. The CDR3 sequence: CASSLFASSYNEQFF. CDR3 bases: TGTGCCAGCAGCTTGTTCGCGAGCTCCTACAATGAGCAGTTCTTC.